A single sample gave rise to the 4 T cell receptor beta chains below, sequenced in a study of cytomegalovirus exposure and HLA in healthy donors. It was with 60 Vbeta and 13 Jbeta primers that the PCR ran. Clones were read by immunoSEQ multiplex PCR, and TCRdb kept only the in-frame ones, dropping some. The repertoire holds some 120,000 clones, with around three quarters as singletons. The specimen sequenced was PBMCs. Every receptor here comes from a man aged 25-40 years in good health and CMV-seronegative.

The chain is built from TRBV28 and TRBJ1-5; no firm D call. V was cut by 2 bases and J by 5 bases, with 10 bases left in between. This CDR3 has 14 amino acids. CDR1 is MDHEN, CDR2 SYDVKM, per germline. This CDR3 reads CASSLGQFHQPQHF. The CDR3 DNA reads TGTGCCAGCAGTTTAGGCCAGTTTCATCAGCCCCAGCATTTT.

The chain has TRBV5-4 and TRBJ1-1, with a possible D match to TRBD1 (6 bases). The V gene lost 6 bases and the J gene lost 2 bases, with 8 bases spanning the gap. Germline V gene lookup returns CDR1 SGHNT and CDR2 YYREEE (reference sequence). CDR3 length: 12 amino acids. In DNA form, the CDR3 reads TGTGCCAGCACAGGGGTAAACACTGAAGCTTTCTTT. Its translation: CASTGVNTEAFF. Full variable domain (remainder filled in from reference TRBV5-4 and TRBJ1-1): ETGVTQSPTHLIKTRGQQVTLRCSSQSGHNTVSWYQQALGQGPQFIFQYYREEENGRGNFPPRFSGLQFPNYSSELNVNALELDDSALYLCASTGVNTEAFFGQGTRLTVV.

This clone appeared a single time. The CDR3 spells CASSSAGLAGVGTDTQYF. CDR3 nucleotides: TGTGCCAGCAGCTCGGCGGGACTAGCGGGAGTCGGCACAGATACGCAGTATTTT. The chain is built from TRBV5-6 and TRBJ2-3, with 14 positions matching TRBD2. The CDR3 loop spans 18 amino acids. Germline V gene sequence: CDR1 SGHDT, CDR2 YYEEEE. V lost 3 bases to trimming and J lost 1 base; unmatched junction nucleotides: 7.

This chain connects TRBV2 to TRBJ2-3; TRBD2 aligns across 8 bases. The germline V gene has CDR1 SNHLY and CDR2 FYNNEI. The CDR3 spans 14 residues. After removal of 6 bases from V and 5 bases from J, the junction contained 7 bases not matched to a gene. CDR3 nucleotide sequence: TGTGCCAGCAGCGTCGGAACTAGCGGAGATACGCAGTATTTT. Its protein is CASSVGTSGDTQYF.